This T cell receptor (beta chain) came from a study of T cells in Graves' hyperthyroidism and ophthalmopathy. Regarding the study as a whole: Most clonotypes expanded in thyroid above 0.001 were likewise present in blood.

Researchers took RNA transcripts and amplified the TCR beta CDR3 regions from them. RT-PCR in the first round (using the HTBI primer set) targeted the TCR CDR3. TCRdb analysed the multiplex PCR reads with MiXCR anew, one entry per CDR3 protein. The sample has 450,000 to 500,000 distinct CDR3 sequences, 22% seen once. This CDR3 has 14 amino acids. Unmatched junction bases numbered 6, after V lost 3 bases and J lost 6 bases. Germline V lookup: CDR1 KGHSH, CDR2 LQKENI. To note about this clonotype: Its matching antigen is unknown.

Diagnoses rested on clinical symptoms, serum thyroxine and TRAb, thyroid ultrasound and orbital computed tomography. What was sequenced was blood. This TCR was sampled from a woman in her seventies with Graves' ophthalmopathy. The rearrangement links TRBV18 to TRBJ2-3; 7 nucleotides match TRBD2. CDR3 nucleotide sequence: TGTGCCAGCTCACCCGCTAGCGGTGAGGATACGCAGTATTTT. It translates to CASSPASGEDTQYF.